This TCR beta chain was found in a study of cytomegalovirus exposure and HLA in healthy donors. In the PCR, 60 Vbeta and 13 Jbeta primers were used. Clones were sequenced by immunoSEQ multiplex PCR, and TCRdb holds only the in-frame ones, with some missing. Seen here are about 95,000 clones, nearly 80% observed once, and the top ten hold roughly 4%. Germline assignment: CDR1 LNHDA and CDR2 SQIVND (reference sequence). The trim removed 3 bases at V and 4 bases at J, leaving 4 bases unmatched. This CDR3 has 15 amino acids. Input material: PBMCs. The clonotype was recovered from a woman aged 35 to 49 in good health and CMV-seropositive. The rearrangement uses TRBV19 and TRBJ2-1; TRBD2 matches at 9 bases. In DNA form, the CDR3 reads TGTGCCAGTAGTATCGGGGCGGGAGGGTACAATGAGCAGTTCTTC. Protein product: CASSIGAGGYNEQFF.